This passage covers 19 T cell receptor beta chains from one sample sequenced in a study of T cell repertoires in cytomegalovirus infection. One entry per CDR3 protein, called by TCRdb with MiXCR from the reads. The repertoire holds some 500,000 distinct CDR3 sequences, with about 40% as singletons. Their recognized antigens are unknown. The sample here was cultured PBMCs, taken from culture after CMV antigen stimulation. The receptors come from a human donor in good health (CMV status not recorded). Some clones in this sample may be carry-over from other donors' samples.

This clonotype was found a few times. CDR3 sequence (DNA): TGTGCCAGCACCGGGACAGGGCTTCCGTACGAGCAGTACTTC. Residues: CASTGTGLPYEQYF. The rearrangement joins TRBV7-2 to TRBJ2-7, with 9 bases aligning to TRBD1. The CDR3 length is 14 residues. Germline CDR1 and CDR2: SGHTA and FQGNSA. V gave up 7 bases and J gave up 4 bases; unmatched junction bases: 8.

Ten or more counts support this clonotype. V and J are TRBV27 and TRBJ1-4, with 9 bases matching TRBD1. V gave up 5 bases and J gave up 8 bases; unmatched junction bases: 6. Germline V lookup: CDR1 MNHEY, CDR2 SMNVEV (reference sequence). The CDR3 has 14 residues. Here the CDR3 reads CASSLTGTGEKLFF. CDR3 nucleotides: TGTGCCAGCAGTCTAACCGGGACAGGGGAAAAACTGTTTTTT.

This chain joins TRBV28 and TRBJ2-7, with 9 bases matching TRBD2. The ends lost 6 bases at V and 3 bases at J; junction bases unmatched: 9. The CDR3 runs 15 residues. Germline assignment: CDR1 MDHEN and CDR2 SYDVKM. The CDR3 spells CASSPFSGGYYEQYF. In DNA form, the CDR3 reads TGTGCCAGCAGCCCTTTTAGCGGGGGTTACTACGAGCAGTACTTC.

A few counts support this clonotype. The J gene is TRBJ2-3, the V gene TRBV4-3; 7 bases map to TRBD1. Germline V CDR1 and CDR2: LGHNA, YSLEER. The J segment lost 6 bases and the V segment lost 0 bases, leaving 6 bases of the junction unmatched. The CDR3 loop spans 15 amino acids. CDR3 sequence (DNA): TGCGCCAGCAGCCAAGATAACGCCAGGGGGGATACGCAGTATTTT. Translated, it gives CASSQDNARGDTQYF.

The sample holds a few counts of this clonotype. The chain uses TRBV4-3 and TRBJ2-3, with unresolved D. With 3 bases removed from V and 3 bases from J, the gap between germline ends came to 16 bases. Germline CDR1 is LGHNA and CDR2 is YSLEER. This CDR3 region has 16 residues. DNA of the CDR3: TGCGCCAGCAGCCACAGTAGCTCAAACGGGACAGATACGCAGTATTTT. Translating gives CASSHSSSNGTDTQYF.

In this sample, this clonotype turned up a few times. The genes are TRBV12-3 or TRBV12-4 and TRBJ1-1; the D gene is possibly TRBD1 (5 bases). There are 16 residues in the CDR3. Trimming took off 1 base at V and 5 bases at J, with 17 bases between the two ends. CDR3 residues: CASSLGVRQLDTEAFF. In nucleotides, the CDR3 is TGTGCCAGCAGTTTAGGGGTGAGACAGCTTGATACTGAAGCTTTCTTT.

The genes are TRBV27 and TRBJ2-3, with D possibly being TRBD1 or TRBD2 (6 bases each). V was pared by 5 bases and J by 1 base, with 13 bases between. This CDR3 is built from 15 residues. Germline CDR1 is MNHEY and CDR2 is SMNVEV (reference sequence). The CDR3 DNA sequence: TGTGCCAGCAGTCCTCGGGGGCGGGGCACAGATACGCAGTATTTT. Amino acids: CASSPRGRGTDTQYF.

This clonotype came up a few times. The rearrangement joins TRBV7-2 to TRBJ2-5; D is undetermined. Trimming left V 8 bases short and J 4 bases short, with 14 bases between. The CDR3 length is 13 residues. CDR1 is SGHTA and CDR2 is FQGNSA in the germline V gene. CDR3 nucleotide sequence: TGTGCCAGCTCGCTTGTTAGGCGAGAGACCCAGTACTTC. Translation: CASSLVRRETQYF.

This clonotype was seen many times. The chain is built from TRBV20-1 and TRBJ2-2, with 7 positions matching TRBD1. The CDR3 covers 14 residues. Germline trimming cut 5 bases from V and 2 bases from J; bases unmatched to any gene: 5. Per the germline V gene, CDR1 is DFQATT and CDR2 is SNEGSKA (reference sequence). CDR3 bases: TGCAGTGCTGAAGGGGGCGCAAACACCGGGGAGCTGTTTTTT. Its translation is CSAEGGANTGELFF.

This clonotype was observed many times. The rearrangement joins TRBV7-2 to TRBJ1-2, with 7 bases fitting TRBD1. V was clipped by 5 bases and J by 6 bases; unmatched bases: 6. The germline V gene encodes CDR1 SGHTA and CDR2 FQGNSA. CDR3 length: 13 amino acids. The CDR3 spells CASSATGLNGYTF. The CDR3 coding sequence is TGTGCCAGCAGCGCGACAGGGCTTAATGGCTACACCTTC.

This clonotype was seen more than once but under ten times. V gene TRBV7-9 combines with J gene TRBJ1-3; TRBD1 matches at 8 bases. Germline V CDR1 and CDR2: SEHNR, FQNEAQ (reference sequence). This CDR3 has 14 amino acids. Trimming at V came to 6 bases and at J to 4 bases, leaving 5 bases not matched to a gene. The CDR3: CASRTDRAGNTIYF. For the CDR3, the DNA is TGTGCCAGCAGAACGGACAGGGCAGGAAACACCATATATTTT.

V usage is TRBV12-3 or TRBV12-4 and J usage is TRBJ1-1, with 7 bases lining up with TRBD1. After removal of 5 bases from V and 0 bases from J, the junction contained 9 bases not matched to a gene. The CDR3 has 16 residues. The CDR3 nucleotides are TGTGCCAGCAGTCCCAGACAGGGTCGGATGAACACTGAAGCTTTCTTT. Protein product: CASSPRQGRMNTEAFF.

The gene calls are TRBV7-9 and TRBJ2-1; D ambiguous. V was shortened by 5 bases and J by 8 bases, with 16 bases between the two germline ends. In germline, CDR1 is SEHNR, CDR2 FQNEAQ (reference sequence). The CDR3 spans 14 residues. The CDR3 protein is CASSRTRTRDEQFF. The CDR3 bases are TGTGCCAGCAGCCGAACTCGGACCCGGGATGAGCAGTTCTTC.

Notes on this clonotype: Just one base apart from a much larger clone, this may be a read error. The chain links TRBV7-4 to TRBJ1-3; TRBD1 aligns across 9 bases. Germline V gene lookup returns CDR1 SGHVT and CDR2 SQSDAQ. V trimming: 5 bases; J trimming: 4 bases; junction bases outside the gene matches: 6. The CDR3 spans 15 residues. CDR3: CASSRTGGEGNTIYF. CDR3 bases: TGTGCCAGCAGCCGAACAGGGGGCGAAGGAAACACCATATATTTT.

This rearrangement joins TRBV20-1 to TRBJ1-5; TRBD1 might be the D (6 bases). The germline V gene encodes CDR1 DFQATT and CDR2 SNEGSKA (reference sequence). There are 13 residues in the CDR3. V was clipped by 2 bases and J by 7 bases, with 12 bases between them. CDR3 loop: CSARPPGVQPQHF. The CDR3 bases are TGCAGTGCTAGACCCCCAGGGGTACAGCCCCAGCATTTT.

This clonotype was picked up a small number of times. This chain uses TRBV11-2 with TRBJ1-2; unclear D gene. Trimming removed 1 base from V and 2 bases from J, with 11 bases in between. Germline assignment: CDR1 SGHAT and CDR2 FQNNGV. The CDR3 sequence is 15 residues long. CDR3 sequence: CASSLGAELNYGYTF. CDR3 bases: TGTGCCAGCAGCTTAGGGGCGGAACTAAACTATGGCTACACCTTC.

The V and J genes are TRBV6-1 and TRBJ2-3, with D possibly matching TRBD1 (7 bases). Per germline, CDR1 MNHNS and CDR2 SASEGT. This CDR3 region has 16 residues. V was cut by 10 bases and J by 1 base, with 21 bases left in between. The CDR3 sequence is CATRVTRGEGTDTQYF. The CDR3 bases are TGTGCCACTAGAGTTACCAGGGGGGAAGGCACAGATACGCAGTATTTT.

V and J are TRBV19 and TRBJ2-1; TRBD2 aligns across 8 bases. J was trimmed by 0 bases and V by 10 bases; bases with no gene match: 5. The CDR3 has 14 residues. In germline, CDR1 is LNHDA, CDR2 SQIVND (reference sequence). CDR3 nucleotides: TGTGCCACCAAGCGGGAGAGCTCCTACAATGAGCAGTTCTTC. It yields the protein CATKRESSYNEQFF.

As to this clonotype: Compared with germline, one end of the junction differs, possibly owing to a read error. V gene TRBV6-8 combines with J gene TRBJ1-3, with a possible D match to TRBD1 (5 bases). This CDR3 region has 14 residues. Germline V lookup: CDR1 MNHGY, CDR2 SAAAGT. The CDR3 spells CASSYPGPGNTLYF. CDR3 coding DNA: TGTGCCAGCAGTTACCCGGGACCTGGAAACACCTTATATTTT.